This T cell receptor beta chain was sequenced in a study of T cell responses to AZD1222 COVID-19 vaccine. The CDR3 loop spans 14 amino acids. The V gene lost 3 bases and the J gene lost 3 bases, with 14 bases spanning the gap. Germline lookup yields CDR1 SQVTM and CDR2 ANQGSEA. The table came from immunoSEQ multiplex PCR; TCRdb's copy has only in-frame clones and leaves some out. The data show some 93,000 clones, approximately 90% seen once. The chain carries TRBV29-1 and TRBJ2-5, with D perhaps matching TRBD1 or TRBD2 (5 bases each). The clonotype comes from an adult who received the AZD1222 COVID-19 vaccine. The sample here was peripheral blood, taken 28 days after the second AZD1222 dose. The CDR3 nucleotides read TGCAGCGTTGAGGGGGAGCAGTTCGAAGAGACCCAGTACTTC. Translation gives CSVEGEQFEETQYF.